The 2 T cell receptor beta chains below come from one sample, sequenced in a study of Tregs in tolerant kidney transplant recipients. The protocol was immunoSEQ multiplex PCR, while the TCRdb copy is restricted to in-frame clones and leaves out a portion. The sample records 200,000 to 300,000 clones, about 80% being singletons. The sequencing input was CD4+ T cells from blood. Receptors were obtained from a human donor in good health.

The V gene is TRBV10-2, the J gene TRBJ1-3, with D possibly being TRBD1 (5 bases). The CDR3 contains 17 residues. The germline V and J ends were trimmed by 6 bases and 1 base, with 19 bases remaining between them. Germline V gives CDR1 WSHSY, CDR2 SAAADI. The CDR3 loop reads CASRPSGGVESGNTIYF. CDR3 in DNA: TGCGCCAGCAGACCCTCGGGGGGAGTTGAATCTGGAAACACCATATATTTT.

V gene TRBV7-9 combines with J gene TRBJ1-2; D might be TRBD1 (5 bases). Germline V gene sequence: CDR1 SEHNR, CDR2 FQNEAQ (reference sequence). V gave up 1 base and J gave up 6 bases, with 15 bases separating them. The CDR3 is 15 amino acids. CDR3: CASSLERTSLNGYTF. In nucleotides, the CDR3 is TGTGCCAGCAGCTTAGAAAGGACATCACTTAATGGCTACACCTTC.